This is a list of T cell receptor beta chains from one sample in a study of human thymus T cells. The repertoire was sequenced with immunoSEQ multiplex PCR; TCRdb's copy has only in-frame clones and lacks some. The top ten clones hold approximately 0.031% of a sample with tens of thousands of clones, approximately 95% of them seen once. The sequenced sample consisted of thymus tissue. These receptors were obtained from a girl under three years old with a congenital heart defect but otherwise immunologically healthy. Both conserved end residues are part of each CDR3. Each record gives: J gene, D gene, clone size, V gene, CDR3 protein, CDR3 DNA. D genes are given only for firm matches. The size field is filled for only some rows; it gives once, few, many or a size class.

J gene: TRBJ2-1; D gene: TRBD2; clone size: -; V gene: TRBV19; CDR3 protein: CASSIVAGGHYNEQFF; CDR3 DNA: TGTGCCAGTAGTATAGTAGCGGGAGGCCATTACAATGAGCAGTTCTTC
J gene: TRBJ1-1; D gene: -; clone size: -; V gene: TRBV19; CDR3 protein: CASSITENTEAFF; CDR3 DNA: TGTGCCAGTAGTATCACAGAGAACACTGAAGCTTTCTTT
J gene: TRBJ1-2; D gene: -; clone size: -; V gene: TRBV2; CDR3 protein: CASSVRRNYGYTF; CDR3 DNA: TGTGCCAGCAGTGTTCGCAGAAACTATGGCTACACCTTC
J gene: TRBJ2-7; D gene: -; clone size: -; V gene: TRBV29-1; CDR3 protein: CSAQGQRSYEQYF; CDR3 DNA: TGCAGCGCCCAGGGTCAGAGGTCCTACGAGCAGTACTTC
J gene: TRBJ1-4; D gene: TRBD1; clone size: -; V gene: TRBV5-4; CDR3 protein: CASSSTGGKLFF; CDR3 DNA: TGTGCCAGCAGCTCCACAGGGGGAAAACTGTTTTTT
J gene: TRBJ1-2; D gene: -; clone size: -; V gene: TRBV4-3; CDR3 protein: CASSQVHQPRGLGYGYTF; CDR3 DNA: TGCGCCAGCAGCCAGGTCCACCAACCCAGGGGTCTGGGGTATGGCTACACCTTC
J gene: TRBJ1-2; D gene: -; clone size: -; V gene: TRBV28; CDR3 protein: CASIPGRGWGYTF; CDR3 DNA: TGTGCCAGCATCCCGGGGCGTGGGTGGGGCTACACCTTC
J gene: TRBJ2-7; D gene: TRBD2; clone size: -; V gene: TRBV5-1; CDR3 protein: CASEQGSGSCEQYF; CDR3 DNA: TGCGCCAGCGAGCAGGGTAGCGGGAGTTGCGAGCAGTACTTC
J gene: TRBJ2-2; D gene: -; clone size: -; V gene: TRBV13; CDR3 protein: CASSLGPTLAPNTGELFF; CDR3 DNA: TGTGCCAGCAGCTTAGGCCCCACTCTAGCGCCGAACACCGGGGAGCTGTTTTTT
J gene: TRBJ1-4; D gene: -; clone size: -; V gene: TRBV10-1; CDR3 protein: CASSAGPTTNEKLFF; CDR3 DNA: TGCGCCAGCTCCGCGGGACCGACAACTAATGAAAAACTGTTTTTT
J gene: TRBJ1-2; D gene: TRBD1; clone size: few; V gene: TRBV7-9; CDR3 protein: CASIPGGWTDGYTF; CDR3 DNA: TGTGCCAGCATCCCAGGGGGGTGGACAGATGGCTACACCTTC
J gene: TRBJ2-3; D gene: -; clone size: -; V gene: TRBV5-8; CDR3 protein: CASSLSGRGKTQYF; CDR3 DNA: TGTGCCAGCAGCTTGTCTGGTCGGGGGAAGACGCAGTATTTT
J gene: TRBJ2-5; D gene: TRBD1; clone size: -; V gene: TRBV10-1; CDR3 protein: CASSDGRGIETQYF; CDR3 DNA: TGCGCCAGCAGTGATGGCAGGGGGATTGAGACCCAGTACTTC
J gene: TRBJ1-1; D gene: -; clone size: -; V gene: TRBV10-1; CDR3 protein: CASSVDSPGYTEAFF; CDR3 DNA: TGCGCCAGCAGTGTCGACAGCCCGGGGTACACTGAAGCTTTCTTT
J gene: TRBJ2-6; D gene: -; clone size: -; V gene: TRBV18; CDR3 protein: CASSPPEEVFSSGANVLTF; CDR3 DNA: TGTGCCAGCTCACCACCTGAGGAGGTCTTCTCCTCTGGGGCCAACGTCCTGACTTTC
J gene: TRBJ2-7; D gene: -; clone size: -; V gene: TRBV7-8; CDR3 protein: CASSFPGPSDSAKPSTYEQYF; CDR3 DNA: TGTGCCAGCAGCTTTCCCGGTCCGAGCGATAGCGCCAAACCATCCACCTACGAGCAGTACTTC
J gene: TRBJ2-1; D gene: -; clone size: -; V gene: TRBV5-1; CDR3 protein: CASSLSMPAGSYNEQFF; CDR3 DNA: TGCGCCAGCAGTCTTTCAATGCCCGCGGGGAGCTACAATGAGCAGTTCTTC
J gene: TRBJ2-7; D gene: -; clone size: -; V gene: TRBV27; CDR3 protein: CASGPGPPKPSSYEQYF; CDR3 DNA: TGTGCCAGCGGACCCGGGCCGCCCAAGCCAAGCTCCTACGAGCAGTACTTC
J gene: TRBJ2-3; D gene: TRBD1; clone size: -; V gene: TRBV11-2; CDR3 protein: CASSLSGQGTDTQYF; CDR3 DNA: TGTGCCAGCAGCCTCTCGGGACAGGGCACAGATACGCAGTATTTT
J gene: TRBJ2-1; D gene: TRBD1; clone size: -; V gene: TRBV27; CDR3 protein: CASSPRTGLNNEQFF; CDR3 DNA: TGTGCCAGCAGCCCACGGACAGGGTTGAACAATGAGCAGTTCTTC
J gene: TRBJ2-3; D gene: -; clone size: -; V gene: TRBV5-4; CDR3 protein: CASSLDGGEKGPSTDTQYF; CDR3 DNA: TGTGCCAGCAGCCTGGACGGGGGAGAAAAGGGACCGAGCACAGATACGCAGTATTTT
J gene: TRBJ2-7; D gene: TRBD2; clone size: -; V gene: TRBV4-1; CDR3 protein: CASSPTTTLGGRLQSRQYF; CDR3 DNA: TGCGCCAGCAGCCCAACGACCACCCTCGGCGGGAGGCTTCAGTCACGGCAGTACTTC
J gene: TRBJ2-7; D gene: TRBD2; clone size: -; V gene: TRBV7-3; CDR3 protein: CASSQSGRDEQYF; CDR3 DNA: TGTGCCAGCAGCCAAAGCGGGAGGGACGAGCAGTACTTC
J gene: TRBJ2-1; D gene: TRBD2; clone size: -; V gene: TRBV12-5; CDR3 protein: CASGLTSGDSYNEQFF; CDR3 DNA: TGTGCTAGTGGCCTCACTAGCGGGGACTCCTACAATGAGCAGTTCTTC
J gene: TRBJ1-4; D gene: -; clone size: -; V gene: TRBV19; CDR3 protein: CASSIGQREKLFF; CDR3 DNA: TGTGCCAGTAGTATAGGGCAACGGGAAAAACTGTTTTTT
J gene: TRBJ2-7; D gene: -; clone size: -; V gene: TRBV30; CDR3 protein: CAWSVKGLGYEQYF; CDR3 DNA: TGTGCCTGGAGTGTAAAGGGCCTGGGGTACGAGCAGTACTTC
J gene: TRBJ1-5; D gene: TRBD1; clone size: -; V gene: TRBV11-2; CDR3 protein: CASSPGQGRHQPQHF; CDR3 DNA: TGTGCCAGCAGCCCCGGACAGGGGAGGCATCAGCCCCAGCATTTT
J gene: TRBJ2-7; D gene: -; clone size: -; V gene: TRBV7-9; CDR3 protein: CASSNRQARYEQYF; CDR3 DNA: TGTGCCAGCAGCAACCGACAGGCTCGCTACGAGCAGTACTTC
J gene: TRBJ2-5; D gene: -; clone size: -; V gene: TRBV5-1; CDR3 protein: CASSLWSDIQETQYF; CDR3 DNA: TGCGCCAGCAGCTTGTGGTCAGATATACAAGAGACCCAGTACTTC
J gene: TRBJ2-7; D gene: -; clone size: -; V gene: TRBV4-3; CDR3 protein: CASSQGRRLPYEQYF; CDR3 DNA: TGCGCCAGCAGCCAAGGTCGCAGGCTTCCCTACGAGCAGTACTTC
J gene: TRBJ2-5; D gene: -; clone size: -; V gene: TRBV4-3; CDR3 protein: CASSQDGTAGASGETQYF; CDR3 DNA: TGCGCCAGCAGCCAAGATGGGACCGCCGGGGCCAGTGGAGAGACCCAGTACTTC
J gene: TRBJ1-4; D gene: -; clone size: -; V gene: TRBV29-1; CDR3 protein: CSVEQWDGINEKLFF; CDR3 DNA: TGCAGCGTTGAACAGTGGGACGGAATTAATGAAAAACTGTTTTTT
J gene: TRBJ1-5; D gene: -; clone size: -; V gene: TRBV2; CDR3 protein: CASSRAGDNNQPQHF; CDR3 DNA: TGTGCCAGCAGCAGAGCCGGGGACAACAATCAGCCCCAGCATTTT
J gene: TRBJ1-2; D gene: TRBD1; clone size: -; V gene: TRBV10-3; CDR3 protein: CAITDRDRGQYGYTF; CDR3 DNA: TGTGCCATCACCGATAGGGACAGGGGGCAGTATGGCTACACCTTC
J gene: TRBJ2-7; D gene: -; clone size: -; V gene: TRBV5-1; CDR3 protein: CASSLAGTAGGYEQYF; CDR3 DNA: TGCGCCAGCAGCTTGGCCGGGACCGCCGGGGGATACGAGCAGTACTTC
J gene: TRBJ1-4; D gene: TRBD1; clone size: -; V gene: TRBV6-5; CDR3 protein: CASSYSGQGAEKLFF; CDR3 DNA: TGTGCCAGCAGTTACTCGGGACAGGGGGCTGAAAAACTGTTTTTT
J gene: TRBJ2-1; D gene: TRBD2; clone size: -; V gene: TRBV7-9; CDR3 protein: CASSPGLAPYNEQFF; CDR3 DNA: TGTGCCAGCAGCCCGGGACTAGCACCCTACAATGAGCAGTTCTTC
J gene: TRBJ2-1; D gene: TRBD2; clone size: -; V gene: TRBV19; CDR3 protein: CASSIDPGLAAETKPYNEQFF; CDR3 DNA: TGTGCCAGTAGTATAGACCCCGGACTAGCGGCTGAAACAAAGCCCTACAATGAGCAGTTCTTC
J gene: TRBJ1-4; D gene: -; clone size: -; V gene: TRBV15; CDR3 protein: CATSNFGEKLFF; CDR3 DNA: TGTGCCACCAGCAATTTCGGGGAAAAACTGTTTTTT
J gene: TRBJ2-7; D gene: -; clone size: -; V gene: TRBV7-8; CDR3 protein: CASSPMGGAVYEQYF; CDR3 DNA: TGTGCCAGCAGCCCAATGGGAGGAGCGGTCTACGAGCAGTACTTC
J gene: TRBJ2-1; D gene: TRBD2; clone size: -; V gene: TRBV28; CDR3 protein: CASCATGLAGNEQFF; CDR3 DNA: TGTGCCAGCTGCGCCACGGGACTAGCGGGAAATGAGCAGTTCTTC
J gene: TRBJ2-7; D gene: -; clone size: few; V gene: TRBV5-1; CDR3 protein: CASSPEEGNDYEQYF; CDR3 DNA: TGCGCCAGCAGCCCCGAGGAGGGCAATGACTACGAGCAGTACTTC
J gene: TRBJ2-4; D gene: -; clone size: -; V gene: TRBV5-8; CDR3 protein: CARSQRNKNIQYF; CDR3 DNA: TGTGCCAGGTCACAGAGGAACAAAAACATTCAGTACTTC
J gene: TRBJ1-1; D gene: -; clone size: -; V gene: TRBV5-4; CDR3 protein: CASSHGAGVDEAFF; CDR3 DNA: TGTGCCAGCAGTCACGGTGCAGGGGTCGACGAAGCTTTCTTT
J gene: TRBJ1-1; D gene: -; clone size: -; V gene: TRBV25-1; CDR3 protein: CASSEWWGTEAFF; CDR3 DNA: TGTGCCAGCAGTGAATGGTGGGGCACTGAAGCTTTCTTT
J gene: TRBJ2-1; D gene: TRBD2; clone size: -; V gene: TRBV29-1; CDR3 protein: CSAATSGSYNEQFF; CDR3 DNA: TGCAGCGCCGCGACTAGCGGTTCCTACAATGAGCAGTTCTTC
J gene: TRBJ1-2; D gene: TRBD1; clone size: -; V gene: TRBV18; CDR3 protein: CASSPHKSPRDRANYGYTF; CDR3 DNA: TGTGCCAGCTCACCACATAAATCCCCCCGGGACAGAGCTAACTATGGCTACACCTTC
J gene: TRBJ1-2; D gene: -; clone size: -; V gene: TRBV5-5; CDR3 protein: CASSLQGIRNYGYTF; CDR3 DNA: TGTGCCAGCAGCTTACAGGGTATTCGGAACTATGGCTACACCTTC
J gene: TRBJ2-5; D gene: -; clone size: -; V gene: TRBV18; CDR3 protein: CASSPRYRREETQYF; CDR3 DNA: TGTGCCAGCTCACCGAGATACAGACGCGAAGAGACCCAGTACTTC
J gene: TRBJ1-4; D gene: -; clone size: -; V gene: TRBV18; CDR3 protein: CASSPLQGYHEKLFF; CDR3 DNA: TGTGCCAGCTCACCACTTCAGGGGTACCATGAAAAACTGTTTTTT
J gene: TRBJ1-2; D gene: -; clone size: -; V gene: TRBV6-4; CDR3 protein: CASSPGRLYGYTF; CDR3 DNA: TGTGCCAGCAGCCCGGGACGGCTCTATGGCTACACCTTC
J gene: TRBJ2-7; D gene: -; clone size: -; V gene: TRBV5-5; CDR3 protein: CASSLAPGGNYEQYF; CDR3 DNA: TGTGCCAGCAGCTTGGCCCCAGGGGGGAACTACGAGCAGTACTTC